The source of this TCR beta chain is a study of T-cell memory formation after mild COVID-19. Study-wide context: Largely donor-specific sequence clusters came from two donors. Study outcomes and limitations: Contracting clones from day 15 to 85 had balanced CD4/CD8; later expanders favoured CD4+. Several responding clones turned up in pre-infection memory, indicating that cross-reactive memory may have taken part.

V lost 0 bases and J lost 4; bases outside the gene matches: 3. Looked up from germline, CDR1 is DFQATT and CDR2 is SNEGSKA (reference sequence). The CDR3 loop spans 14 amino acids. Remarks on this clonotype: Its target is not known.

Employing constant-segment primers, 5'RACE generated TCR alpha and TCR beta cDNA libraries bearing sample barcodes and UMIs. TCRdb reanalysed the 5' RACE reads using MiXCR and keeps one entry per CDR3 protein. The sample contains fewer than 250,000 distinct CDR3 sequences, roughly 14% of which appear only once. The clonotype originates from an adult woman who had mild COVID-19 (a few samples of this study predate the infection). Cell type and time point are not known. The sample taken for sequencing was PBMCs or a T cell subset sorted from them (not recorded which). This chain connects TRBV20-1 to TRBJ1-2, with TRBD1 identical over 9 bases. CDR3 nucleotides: TGCAGTGCTAGAGAGGGACAGGGAATCTATGGCTACACCTTC. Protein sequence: CSAREGQGIYGYTF.